The entry below gives a single TCR beta chain sequence along with its context. The antigen remains undetermined. Germline CDR1 and CDR2: SGHDT and YYEEEE. Trimming shortened V by 4 bases and J by 7 bases, and 11 bases separated the two germline ends. This CDR3 comprises 12 residues. Assay: immunoSEQ multiplex PCR; the TCRdb copy retains only in-frame clones and omits some. The sample contains tens of thousands of clones, around 90% of which appear only once. This entry comes from a study of graft-versus-host responses after intestinal transplantation. About the study: Recipients got multivisceral, liver-intestinal, or isolated intestinal transplants.

Findings and limits, study-wide: Marrow from the recipient contained GvH clones, some of which had appeared first in ileum or blood. Early post-transplant HvG declines showed an association with peak circulating GvH clone levels.

This receptor was taken from a human donor who was the organ donor for an intestinal transplant. This chain joins TRBV5-6 and TRBJ1-1; no reliable D call. Sequencing used unstimulated CD8+ T cells sorted from spleen or lymph node cells, obtained before transplant. CDR3 residues: CASSNQALEAFF. CDR3 coding DNA: TGTGCCAGCAGCAACCAAGCCCTTGAAGCTTTCTTT.